This T cell receptor (beta chain) was recorded in a study of cytomegalovirus exposure and HLA in healthy donors. Looking at the study overall: Earlier work reported approximately 110 million unique TCR beta sequences from 150 million to 200 million T cells. Study results and limitations: The likely origin of a cluster of highly shared sequence variants was a sequencing artifact. About 150 TCR beta chains were listed as cytomegalovirus-associated. Exclusion as indistinguishable affected some V segments, including TRBV6-2 and TRBV6-3.

Primers for the PCR totalled 60 Vbeta and 13 Jbeta. Repertoires were generated with immunoSEQ multiplex PCR, while TCRdb's copy carries only in-frame clones and drops some. In the table there are around 140,000 clones, just under 90% of which are singletons. Per the germline V gene, CDR1 is SGHVS and CDR2 is FQNEAQ. The V and J ends lost 4 bases and 0 bases, in that order; junction bases with no gene match: 2. The CDR3 covers 14 residues. Points on this clone: The antigen is not known.

The sequence was obtained from a woman in her 30s in good health and CMV-seronegative. The V gene is TRBV7-8, the J gene TRBJ1-1; 7 bases fit TRBD1. Sequences were obtained from PBMCs. The CDR3 reads CASSYRGMNTEAFF. Here the CDR3 DNA reads TGTGCCAGCAGCTACAGGGGAATGAACACTGAAGCTTTCTTT.